This T cell receptor (beta chain) is from a study of T cells in Graves' hyperthyroidism and ophthalmopathy. The TCR beta CDR3 regions underwent amplification using RNA transcripts as the source. The HTBI set primed first-round TCR CDR3 RT-PCR. Each CDR3 protein is one row after TCRdb ran MiXCR on the multiplex PCR reads. This sample has about 560,000 distinct CDR3 sequences, with about 43% found just once. No progression to ophthalmopathy during 18 months of follow-up defined stable disease. Patients were aged 18 to 65, had disease duration under 2 months, and had newly diagnosed hyperthyroidism. Diagnoses used clinical symptoms, serum thyroxine and TRAb, thyroid ultrasound and orbital computed tomography. The CDR3 totals 9 residues. Trimming shortened V by 6 bases and J by 9 bases, and 5 bases separated the two germline ends. Germline assignment: CDR1 ENHRY and CDR2 SYGVKD. As regards this clonotype: Its specificity is unknown.

Study observations and caveats: The model anticipated ophthalmopathy a median about six months pre-onset.

The receptor was isolated from a woman aged 18-29 years with Graves' hyperthyroidism. Sequencing was carried out using peripheral blood or thyroid tissue (not recorded which). The chain combines TRBV10-3 with TRBJ1-1; no clear D gene. CDR3 nucleotides: TGTGCCATCAGCCTTAAAGCTTTCTTT. Translated, it gives CAISLKAFF.